Listed below are T cell receptor beta chains from one sample, sequenced in a study of molecular identifiers for immune sequencing clone quantification. TCRdb itself ran the PCR reads through MiXCR, one entry per CDR3 protein. The table records under 600,000 distinct CDR3 sequences, about 25% of them present only once. Sequenced material: naive CD8+ T cells from blood, with Jurkat cell RNA spiked in. These receptor sequences come from a human donor in good health. Some libraries in this study had Jurkat cell RNA spiked in. Each CDR3 is given with its conserved first and last residue. D genes are given only for firm matches. The size field is filled for only some rows; it gives once, few, many or a size class.

cdr3_nt | cdr3_aa | d_call | clone_size | j_call | v_call
TGTGCCAGCAGTTCCGGACAGCCCACCCTTTTTGCGCCCCAGTACTTC | CASSSGQPTLFAPQYF | NA | once | TRBJ2-5 | TRBV28
TGCGCCAGCAGCCAAGGGGGTTGGCAAACCGATGAAAAACTGTTTTTT | CASSQGGWQTDEKLFF | NA | many | TRBJ1-4 | TRBV4-3
TGCGCCAGCAGCCAAGATAGGGGGGGAACCAATGAGCAGTTCTTC | CASSQDRGGTNEQFF | NA | few | TRBJ2-1 | TRBV4-3
TGTGCCAGCAGCTTGGTGGGTCCTAGCACAGATACGCAGTATTTT | CASSLVGPSTDTQYF | NA | few | TRBJ2-3 | TRBV7-2
TGTGCCAGCAGCGCCAGGACTAGCGGGATAATGGACGAGCAGTACTTC | CASSARTSGIMDEQYF | TRBD2 | NA | TRBJ2-7 | TRBV9
TGCGCCAGCAGCCAAGATTTTTCCTTCAGGGCGGACACTGAAGCTTTCTTT | CASSQDFSFRADTEAFF | NA | many | TRBJ1-1 | TRBV4-3
TGTGCCAGTAGTATAGCAGGGGGCATGAACGAGCAGTACTTC | CASSIAGGMNEQYF | TRBD1 | few | TRBJ2-7 | TRBV19
TGTGCCAGCAGCCCAGACAGGCTTTACTACGAGCAGTACTTC | CASSPDRLYYEQYF | NA | many | TRBJ2-7 | TRBV7-9
TGTGCCAGCAGTTGGGATAATGAAAAACTGTTTTTT | CASSWDNEKLFF | NA | NA | TRBJ1-4 | TRBV12-3/TRBV12-4
TGTGCCAGCAGTCCACCTACTAGCGTTGCAGACTACGAGCAGTACTTC | CASSPPTSVADYEQYF | TRBD2 | NA | TRBJ2-7 | TRBV6-6
TGTGCCAGCAGCGTAGTGGGCCCCCAATCCTACGGGGCCACCGTCCTGACTTTC | CASSVVGPQSYGATVLTF | NA | NA | TRBJ2-6 | TRBV9
TGTGCCAGCAGTTACTCGGGGGACTCCGGAAATGAGCAGTTCTTC | CASSYSGDSGNEQFF | NA | many | TRBJ2-1 | TRBV6-5
TGTGCCAGTAGTATTAGCGGGGGAAGCAATCAGCCCCAGCATTTT | CASSISGGSNQPQHF | NA | NA | TRBJ1-5 | TRBV19
TGTGCCAGCAGCGTGAGTTGGACCGAGAGCTATGGCTACACCTTC | CASSVSWTESYGYTF | NA | NA | TRBJ1-2 | TRBV5-1
TGTGCCAGCAGTGAAGGTCTAAGCGGGGGAGATACGCAGTATTTT | CASSEGLSGGDTQYF | TRBD2 | NA | TRBJ2-3 | TRBV2
TGTGCCAGCAGCGTCGGACTAGCGGGAGGTGTAGGAGCCAAAAACATTCAGTACTTC | CASSVGLAGGVGAKNIQYF | TRBD2 | NA | TRBJ2-4 | TRBV9
TGTGCCAGCAGCGTAGGACAGGGTCCTGAAGCTTTCTTT | CASSVGQGPEAFF | TRBD1 | many | TRBJ1-1 | TRBV9
TGTGCCAGCAGTTTAATCGGGCTCCGGGAGCAGTACTTC | CASSLIGLREQYF | NA | few | TRBJ2-7 | TRBV27
TGTGCCAGCAGTGCCGACCCTAGCGGGGGGGTTCTAGATACGCAGTATTTT | CASSADPSGGVLDTQYF | TRBD2 | once | TRBJ2-3 | TRBV25-1
TGTGCCAGCAGCACAAGCTGGGGGGGGAATGAGCAGTTCTTC | CASSTSWGGNEQFF | TRBD2 | NA | TRBJ2-1 | TRBV12-3/TRBV12-4
TGCGCCAGCAGCTTGGAGGGTGCAGCTGGAAACACCATATATTTT | CASSLEGAAGNTIYF | NA | NA | TRBJ1-3 | TRBV5-1
TGTGCCAGCAGCACGACAGGAACCACAGATACGCAGTATTTT | CASSTTGTTDTQYF | NA | many | TRBJ2-3 | TRBV7-9
TGTGCCAGCAGCCCGGGACAGGAAAGCTCCTACAATGAGCAGTTCTTC | CASSPGQESSYNEQFF | TRBD1 | many | TRBJ2-1 | TRBV5-5
TGTGCCAGCAGCCAGGAGACAAGGACTGAAGCTTTCTTT | CASSQETRTEAFF | NA | NA | TRBJ1-1 | TRBV13
TGCAGCGTTGCTGACATGGCCATGAACACTGAAGCTTTCTTT | CSVADMAMNTEAFF | NA | many | TRBJ1-1 | TRBV29-1
TGTGCCAGCAGTTTCTCGCCAAACATGAACACTGAAGCTTTCTTT | CASSFSPNMNTEAFF | NA | few | TRBJ1-1 | TRBV28
TGCGCCAGCAGCCAAGATTTCGGACTAGCGGGAGGGGACGAGCAGTACTTC | CASSQDFGLAGGDEQYF | TRBD2 | few | TRBJ2-7 | TRBV4-3
TGTGCCAGCAGCTTAGCAGGCCCAGGTTTAGAGACCCAGTACTTC | CASSLAGPGLETQYF | NA | NA | TRBJ2-5 | TRBV7-9
TGTGCCAGCAGTTTTGTCGGGACCCGCACCCAATACGAGCAGTACTTC | CASSFVGTRTQYEQYF | NA | NA | TRBJ2-7 | TRBV28
TGTGCCAGCAGCTCAGACCTGGGACAGGGGGGAGATCTGTTTTTT | CASSSDLGQGGDLFF | TRBD1 | NA | TRBJ1-4 | TRBV5-3
TGTGCCAGCAGTCCCGAGGGCAATGAGCAGTTCTTC | CASSPEGNEQFF | NA | few | TRBJ2-1 | TRBV12-3/TRBV12-4
TGTGCCAGCAGTCGGGAACAGGGGTGGGGCCAGCCCCAGCATTTT | CASSREQGWGQPQHF | TRBD1 | many | TRBJ1-5 | TRBV7-6
TGTGCCAGCAGCGTTAACAGGGGGCTGACAGATACGCAGTATTTT | CASSVNRGLTDTQYF | TRBD1 | few | TRBJ2-3 | TRBV7-9
TGTGCCACGGAAGGGACTGAGGAAGAGACCCAGTACTTC | CATEGTEEETQYF | NA | many | TRBJ2-5 | TRBV6-5
TGTGCCAGCAGCTTTTATCAGGGGTACGAGCAGTACTTC | CASSFYQGYEQYF | NA | NA | TRBJ2-7 | TRBV11-2
TGCGCCAGCAGCCAAGAGTGGGCAGGGTCCTACGAGCAGTACTTC | CASSQEWAGSYEQYF | NA | once | TRBJ2-7 | TRBV4-3
TGTGCCAGCAGTTTAGGGTGGGAGAGCAATCAGCCCCAGCATTTT | CASSLGWESNQPQHF | NA | many | TRBJ1-5 | TRBV12-3/TRBV12-4
TGTGCCAGCAGCCCCACCAGAAGAGCAACTAATGAAAAACTGTTTTTT | CASSPTRRATNEKLFF | NA | NA | TRBJ1-4 | TRBV27
TGTGCCAGCAGCGTAACCGGGGCCCACACTGAAGCTTTCTTT | CASSVTGAHTEAFF | NA | NA | TRBJ1-1 | TRBV9
TGCGCCAGCAGCCAAGGTTCGGGGCGGTTAGCCCGCACAGATACGCAGTATTTT | CASSQGSGRLARTDTQYF | NA | few | TRBJ2-3 | TRBV4-3
TGCGCCAGCAGCGGTCTAGCGGACACAGATACGCAGTATTTT | CASSGLADTDTQYF | TRBD2 | few | TRBJ2-3 | TRBV5-1
TGTGCCAGCAGTGAAGTAGGGGGCGATGAAAAACTGTTTTTT | CASSEVGGDEKLFF | TRBD1 | NA | TRBJ1-4 | TRBV2
TGTGCCATCAGTGACGGAATCCTGAACTTCGAGCAGTACTTC | CAISDGILNFEQYF | NA | once | TRBJ2-7 | TRBV10-3
TGTGCCAGCAGCCCCGGCCCAGCGGGAGCTTACGAGCAGTACTTC | CASSPGPAGAYEQYF | TRBD2 | many | TRBJ2-7 | TRBV7-9
TGTGCCAGCAGTTATGGCGGGAAAGGTTACGAGCAGTACTTC | CASSYGGKGYEQYF | NA | NA | TRBJ2-7 | TRBV6-2/TRBV6-3
TGCGCCAGCAGCCAAGGTTGGGGGGCGGATGACACTGAAGCTTTCTTT | CASSQGWGADDTEAFF | NA | many | TRBJ1-1 | TRBV4-3
TGCGCCAGCAGCCAAGAACCTCTAGCGGGAGGGTCAGATACGCAGTATTTT | CASSQEPLAGGSDTQYF | TRBD2 | NA | TRBJ2-3 | TRBV4-3
TGTGCCAGCAGCTTAAGTGGTCGGGAGGGAGGCACAGATACGCAGTATTTT | CASSLSGREGGTDTQYF | TRBD2 | NA | TRBJ2-3 | TRBV7-9
TGTGCCAGCAGCTTACAGAGAACGAACACCGGGGAGCTGTTTTTT | CASSLQRTNTGELFF | NA | NA | TRBJ2-2 | TRBV7-9
TGTGCCACCAGCAGAGGGGGACGCTTGCAAGAGACCCAGTACTTC | CATSRGGRLQETQYF | NA | NA | TRBJ2-5 | TRBV15
TGTGCCAGCAGTGAAAGTAGCGGGGGCATCCCGAAGTGGGAGCAGTACTTC | CASSESSGGIPKWEQYF | TRBD2 | few | TRBJ2-7 | TRBV6-1
TGTGCCAGCTCAGGCGGGACAGACAATCAGCCCCAGCATTTT | CASSGGTDNQPQHF | TRBD1 | few | TRBJ1-5 | TRBV18
TGTGCCAGCATCTCAGAACCCTACGAGCAGTACTTC | CASISEPYEQYF | NA | NA | TRBJ2-7 | TRBV6-5
TGTGCCAGCAGCCCCACCGGGACAGGGGGCTCGCTGTTTTTT | CASSPTGTGGSLFF | TRBD1 | few | TRBJ2-2 | TRBV5-6
TGTGCCAGCAGTTACTCGATTGCGGGGCCCCTGGGCTACACCTTC | CASSYSIAGPLGYTF | NA | few | TRBJ1-2 | TRBV6-5